This T cell receptor beta chain emerged from a study of blood T cell repertoires in COVID-19. Using immunoSEQ multiplex PCR, the repertoire was profiled, and TCRdb retains in-frame clones only, with some absent. In the table there are about 140,000 clones, approximately 80% of which are singletons. The origin of this receptor is a woman of 80 years or more with active or convalescent COVID-19. Sequencing was carried out using peripheral blood.

The CDR3 sequence is CASSPDSENSPLHF. CDR3 nucleotides: TGTGCCAGCTCGCCCGACAGTGAAAATTCACCCCTCCACTTT. The V call is TRBV18, the J call TRBJ1-6, with D perhaps TRBD1 (5 bases). The CDR3 contains 14 residues. V lost 6 bases, J lost 7 bases, and 13 bases lay in between. Germline V gives CDR1 KGHSH, CDR2 LQKENI. Drawing the rest from reference TRBV18 and TRBJ1-6, the complete variable domain is NAGVMQNPRHLVRRRGQEARLRCSPMKGHSHVYWYRQLPEEGLKFMVYLQKENIIDESGMPKERFSAEFPKEGPSILRIQQVVRGDSAAYFCASSPDSENSPLHFGNGTRLTVT.